A selection of T cell receptor beta chains follows, all from one sample in a study of blood T cell repertoires in COVID-19. Sequencing was performed with immunoSEQ multiplex PCR; in TCRdb, only in-frame clones are kept and a portion is missing. The sample contains about 180,000 clones, roughly 83% of which appear only once. Material: peripheral blood. All receptors come from a human donor in a cohort sampled during active COVID-19. The CDR3 runs from the conserved cysteine through the conserved F or W. A D gene is named only where the DNA matches it firmly. Clone size is not always given. Where it is, it says once, few, many or a class for expanded clones.

CDR3 length	clone size	D gene	V gene	J gene	CDR3 protein	CDR3 DNA
15	once	TRBD1	TRBV5-1	TRBJ1-2	CASSSTGGSNYGYTF	TGCGCCAGCAGCTCCACAGGGGGATCTAACTATGGCTACACCTTC
15	NA	TRBD1	TRBV5-1	TRBJ1-5	CASSLGTGDGQPQHF	TGCGCCAGCAGCTTAGGGACAGGGGACGGGCAGCCCCAGCATTTT
16	NA	NA	TRBV4-3	TRBJ1-5	CASSQEVGENNQPQHF	TGCGCCAGCAGCCAAGAGGTAGGGGAAAACAATCAGCCCCAGCATTTT
13	NA	NA	TRBV7-2	TRBJ2-7	CASSFTRVDEQYF	TGTGCCAGCAGCTTTACCCGGGTGGACGAGCAGTACTTC
15	once	NA	TRBV5-4	TRBJ1-6	CASSFGQRVNSPLHF	TGTGCCAGCAGCTTTGGACAGCGAGTTAATTCACCCCTCCACTTT
13	few	NA	TRBV6-5	TRBJ1-1	CASSRIANTEAFF	TGTGCCAGCAGCAGAATCGCCAACACTGAAGCTTTCTTT
14	NA	NA	TRBV24-1	TRBJ2-1	CATSSRDVLNEQFF	TGTGCCACCAGTTCACGGGATGTACTCAATGAGCAGTTCTTC
15	NA	NA	TRBV23-1	TRBJ1-2	CASSQNRIHNYGYTF	TGCGCCAGCAGTCAGAACAGAATTCATAACTATGGCTACACCTTC
14	NA	NA	TRBV19	TRBJ2-3	CASSITGSTDTQYF	TGTGCCAGTAGTATAACAGGTTCCACAGATACGCAGTATTTT
15	few	NA	TRBV25-1	TRBJ2-3	CASSPSGSRPDTQYF	TGTGCCAGCAGTCCCTCGGGGAGCCGACCAGATACGCAGTATTTT
16	NA	TRBD2	TRBV28	TRBJ2-7	CASSLPLAGGSYEQYF	TGTGCCAGCAGTTTACCACTAGCGGGTGGCTCCTACGAGCAGTACTTC
14	few	TRBD2	TRBV3-1/TRBV3-2	TRBJ2-7	CASSQMTSGNEQYF	TGTGCCAGCAGCCAAATGACTAGCGGGAACGAGCAGTACTTC
15	once	NA	TRBV9	TRBJ2-7	CASSGGDQRISEQYF	TGTGCCAGCAGCGGGGGGGACCAGCGGATTTCCGAGCAGTACTTC
14	NA	NA	TRBV27	TRBJ1-2	CASSMGGQNYGYTF	TGTGCCAGCAGTATGGGGGGGCAGAACTATGGCTACACCTTC
13	NA	TRBD1	TRBV4-3	TRBJ2-7	CASSYQGAGEQYF	TGCGCCAGCAGCTACCAGGGGGCAGGCGAGCAGTACTTC
16	few	NA	TRBV7-9	TRBJ2-6	CASSLDSSLEANVLTF	TGTGCCAGCAGCTTGGACAGCTCCCTTGAGGCCAACGTCCTGACTTTC
15	NA	NA	TRBV11-3	TRBJ2-7	CTSSLDGGSGGGQYF	TGTACCAGCAGCTTAGATGGAGGTTCGGGGGGCGGGCAGTACTTC
17	NA	TRBD2	TRBV5-1	TRBJ2-5	CASSLAGVAGNGGTQYF	TGCGCCAGCAGCTTGGCCGGGGTAGCGGGAAACGGTGGGACCCAGTACTTC
14	few	TRBD1	TRBV28	TRBJ1-5	CASRYHRGGQPQHF	TGTGCCAGCAGATATCACAGGGGCGGTCAGCCCCAGCATTTT
13	NA	NA	TRBV7-3	TRBJ2-2	CASSSRNTGELFF	TGTGCCAGCAGCTCCAGGAACACCGGGGAGCTGTTTTTT
12	NA	TRBD1	TRBV6-5	TRBJ1-4	CASSHRGEKLFF	TGTGCCAGCAGTCACAGGGGTGAAAAACTGTTTTTT
16	NA	TRBD1	TRBV5-1	TRBJ1-2	CATPTGQGPSNYGYTF	TGCGCCACCCCAACTGGACAGGGCCCCTCTAACTATGGCTACACCTTC
16	NA	NA	TRBV9	TRBJ2-6	CASSVVENPGANVLTF	TGTGCCAGCAGCGTAGTAGAGAACCCTGGGGCCAACGTCCTGACTTTC
11	few	NA	TRBV20-1	TRBJ2-7	CSASTSYEQYF	TGCAGTGCTAGCACTAGCTACGAGCAGTACTTC
14	few	NA	TRBV11-2	TRBJ2-7	CASSLDRRSYEQYF	TGTGCCAGCAGCTTAGATCGCAGGTCCTACGAGCAGTACTTC
17	NA	TRBD1	TRBV10-2	TRBJ1-2	CASSDGRDRGSNYGYTF	TGCGCCAGCAGTGACGGCCGGGACAGGGGGTCCAACTATGGCTACACCTTC
14	NA	NA	TRBV19	TRBJ1-1	CASSRGPSYTEAFF	TGTGCCAGTAGCCGTGGGCCGAGCTACACTGAAGCTTTCTTT
15	NA	NA	TRBV9	TRBJ2-2	CASSAAGVHTGELFF	TGTGCCAGCAGCGCCGCAGGGGTTCACACCGGGGAGCTGTTTTTT
15	NA	TRBD1	TRBV7-9	TRBJ2-5	CASSSPGQDQETQYF	TGTGCCAGCAGCTCACCGGGACAGGACCAAGAGACCCAGTACTTC
12	NA	NA	TRBV5-4	TRBJ2-1	CASSSGVYEQFF	TGTGCCAGCAGCTCAGGGGTTTATGAGCAGTTCTTC
11	once	NA	TRBV6-5	TRBJ1-5	CASSLNQPQHF	TGTGCCAGCAGCCTTAATCAGCCCCAGCATTTT
15	NA	NA	TRBV15	TRBJ1-3	CATSRDRGDGNTIYF	TGTGCCACCAGCAGAGATCGGGGGGACGGAAACACCATATATTTT
17	NA	NA	TRBV4-1	TRBJ2-7	CASSQAARGGTAYEQYF	TGCGCCAGCAGCCAAGCAGCAAGGGGGGGGACCGCCTACGAGCAGTACTTC
17	few	TRBD1	TRBV6-2/TRBV6-3	TRBJ1-2	CASSYQYGDSANYGYTF	TGTGCCAGCAGTTACCAATACGGGGACAGCGCTAACTATGGCTACACCTTC
14	NA	NA	TRBV11-2	TRBJ2-3	CASSFRVSRDTQYF	TGTGCCAGCAGCTTCAGGGTATCTAGAGATACGCAGTATTTT
16	NA	TRBD2	TRBV27	TRBJ2-1	CASSPLASGSYNEQFF	TGTGCCAGCAGTCCCCTGGCGAGCGGGAGCTACAATGAGCAGTTCTTC
15	NA	NA	TRBV3-1/TRBV3-2	TRBJ1-4	CASSQGGRAGEKLFF	TGTGCCAGCAGCCAAGGGGGCAGGGCGGGAGAAAAACTGTTTTTT
17	NA	NA	TRBV9	TRBJ2-2	CASSPIELAFNTGELFF	TGTGCCAGCAGCCCCATAGAACTAGCATTCAACACCGGGGAGCTGTTTTTT
13	NA	TRBD1	TRBV29-1	TRBJ1-6	CSVGQGYNSPLHF	TGCAGCGTTGGACAGGGCTATAATTCACCCCTCCACTTT
11	once	TRBD1	TRBV20-1	TRBJ1-5	CSASGGQPQHF	TGCAGTGCTTCAGGGGGACAGCCCCAGCATTTT
15	NA	NA	TRBV7-9	TRBJ1-5	CASSPSGNSNQPQHF	TGTGCCAGCAGCCCCTCGGGGAATAGCAATCAGCCCCAGCATTTT
16	NA	TRBD1	TRBV5-1	TRBJ1-6	CASSLDRGSVNSPLHF	TGCGCCAGCAGCCTGGACAGGGGGTCGGTTAATTCACCCCTCCACTTT
13	NA	NA	TRBV6-5	TRBJ1-1	CASSYRTGTEAFF	TGTGCCAGCAGTTACCGAACAGGGACTGAAGCTTTCTTT
15	NA	NA	TRBV12-5	TRBJ1-1	CASGLRNVRDTEAFF	TGTGCTAGTGGTTTGCGGAATGTCCGGGACACTGAAGCTTTCTTT
16	once	TRBD1	TRBV5-1	TRBJ1-4	CASSLAGQGANEKLFF	TGCGCCAGCAGCTTGGCGGGACAGGGCGCTAATGAAAAACTGTTTTTT